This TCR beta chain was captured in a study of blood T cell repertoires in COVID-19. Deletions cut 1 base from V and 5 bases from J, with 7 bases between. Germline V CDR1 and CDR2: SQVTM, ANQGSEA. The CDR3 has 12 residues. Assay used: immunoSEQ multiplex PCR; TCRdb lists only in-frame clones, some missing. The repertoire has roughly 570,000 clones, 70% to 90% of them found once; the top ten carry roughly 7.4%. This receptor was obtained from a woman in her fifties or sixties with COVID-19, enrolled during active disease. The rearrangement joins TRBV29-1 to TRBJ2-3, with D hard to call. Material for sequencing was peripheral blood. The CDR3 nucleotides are TGCAGCGTTGAAGGACGGGTAGATACGCAGTATTTT. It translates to CSVEGRVDTQYF.